What follows is one T cell receptor (beta chain) and its context. The antigen remains unidentified. The data are from a study of T-cell memory formation after mild COVID-19. Study-wide findings and caveats: Contracting clones localized mainly to CM and EM when CD4+ and mainly to EMRA when CD8+.

TCRdb processed the 5' RACE reads anew with MiXCR; each CDR3 protein has one entry. The data show some 450,000 distinct CDR3 sequences, with around 18% seen just once and 7.5% to 9.5% held by the top ten. Germline CDR1 and CDR2: MGHRA and YSYEKL. The CDR3 totals 13 residues. J lost 9 bases, V lost 4 bases, and 6 bases had no gene match. The rearrangement links TRBV4-1 to TRBJ2-1; 7 nucleotides match TRBD2. The TCR was taken from an adult woman who had mild COVID-19 (a few samples of this study predate the infection). Cell type and time point are not known. The sample was PBMCs or a T cell subset sorted from them (not recorded which). The CDR3 DNA sequence: TGCGCCAGCAGCCGAGGACTAGTTGGTGAGCAGTTCTTC. Residues: CASSRGLVGEQFF.